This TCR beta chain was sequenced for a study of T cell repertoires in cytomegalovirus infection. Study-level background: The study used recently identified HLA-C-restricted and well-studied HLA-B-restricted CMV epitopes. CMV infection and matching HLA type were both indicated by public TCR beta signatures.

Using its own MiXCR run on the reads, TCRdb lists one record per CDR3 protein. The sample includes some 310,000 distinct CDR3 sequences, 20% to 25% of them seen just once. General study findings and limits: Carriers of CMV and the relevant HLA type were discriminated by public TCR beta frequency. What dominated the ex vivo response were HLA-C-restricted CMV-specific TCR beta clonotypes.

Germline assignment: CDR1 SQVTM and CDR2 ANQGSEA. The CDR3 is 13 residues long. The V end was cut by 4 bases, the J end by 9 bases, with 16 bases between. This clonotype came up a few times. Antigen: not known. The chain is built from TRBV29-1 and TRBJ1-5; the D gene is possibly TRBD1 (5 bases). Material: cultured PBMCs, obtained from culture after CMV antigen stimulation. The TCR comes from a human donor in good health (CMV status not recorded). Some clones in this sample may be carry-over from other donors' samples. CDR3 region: CSVVQGAPGPQHF. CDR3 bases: TGCAGCGTTGTTCAAGGGGCCCCAGGGCCCCAGCATTTT. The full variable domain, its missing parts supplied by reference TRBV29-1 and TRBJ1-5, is SAVISQKPSRDICQRGTSLTIQCQVDSQVTMMFWYRQQPGQSLTLIATANQGSEATYESGFVIDKFPISRPNLTFSTLTVSNMSPEDSSIYLCSVVQGAPGPQHFGDGTRLSIL.